Below, 30 T cell receptor beta chains from the same sample are listed, as sequenced in a study of T cell clonality in common variable immunodeficiency. Only in-frame clones appear in the TCRdb table, and some are missing; sequencing was by immunoSEQ multiplex PCR. The sample holds roughly 42,000 clones, and no clone turns up only once. Sequencing used peripheral blood mononuclear cells. The receptor source for this set is a person aged 18 to 75 in good health.

This clone showed up many times. The read is 3 residues too short to cover the CDR3 end, so that end is filled in from the germline J gene. This sequence joins TRBV12-3 or TRBV12-4 and TRBJ2-7; D is undetermined. The V end was cut by 3 bases, the J end by 4 bases, with 13 bases between. The CDR3 loop spans 14 amino acids. Here the CDR3 reads CASSLVYGGYEQYF. CDR3 DNA, as far as it was read: TGTGCCAGCAGTTTGGTCTACGGCGGATACGAG.

This clone has at least ten counts. The read terminates 3 residues ahead of where the CDR3 ends, so the germline J gene completes it. Other DNA sequences within the sample encode an identical CDR3. The chain joins TRBV6-1 to TRBJ2-5, with 9 bases lining up with TRBD2. The J segment lost 1 base and the V segment lost 0 bases, leaving 0 bases of the junction unmatched. Per germline, CDR1 MNHNS and CDR2 SASEGT. The CDR3 runs to 15 residues. The CDR3 sequence: CASSEASGGQETQYF. CDR3 DNA (partial): TGTGCCAGCAGTGAAGCTAGCGGGGGCCAAGAGACC.

The sample holds many counts of this clone. The read ends 3 residues shy of where the CDR3 ends; the end is completed using the germline J gene. The chain joins TRBV5-6 to TRBJ2-3, with D maybe TRBD2 (7 bases). Trimming removed 4 bases from V and 6 bases from J, with 18 bases in between. The CDR3 length is 15 residues. CDR1 is SGHDT, CDR2 YYEEEE, per germline. Partial CDR3 DNA: TGTGCCAGCAGCCTCTTGGGGGGGGCAGGGGATACG. Protein: CASSLLGGAGDT. The whole CDR3 protein is CASSLLGGAGDTQYF.

At least ten counts were recorded for this clone. The read is 3 residues too short to cover the CDR3 end, so that end is filled in from the germline J gene. The V and J genes are TRBV5-4 and TRBJ2-3, with TRBD2 matching over 8 bases. J was trimmed by 3 bases and V by 5 bases; bases with no gene match: 8. The CDR3 extends over 15 amino acids. Germline values: CDR1 SGHNT, CDR2 YYREEE (reference sequence). The covered CDR3 bases are TGTGCCAGCAGACACGGGGGGGCCGGAACAGATACG. Its protein product is CASRHGGAGTDT. The CDR3 as a whole reads CASRHGGAGTDTQYF.

This clone was counted many times. The DNA ends 3 residues before the CDR3 does, and the rest of the CDR3 is filled in from the germline J gene. Other nucleotide sequences from this sample produce the same CDR3. The V gene is TRBV30, the J gene TRBJ1-2; D gene ambiguous. Germline values: CDR1 GTSNPN, CDR2 SVGIG (reference sequence). With 0 bases removed from V and 2 bases from J, the gap between germline ends came to 10 bases. The CDR3 consists of 14 residues. The CDR3 DNA, read in part, is TGTGCCTGGAGTGTTGCGGGGATCAACTATGGC. Amino acid sequence: CAWSVAGINYG. The full CDR3 is CAWSVAGINYGYTF.

This clone was found many times. CDR3 sequence: CASSIGGSQRETQYF. CDR3 DNA, as far as it was read: TGTGCCAGTAGTATTGGCGGGAGCCAGAGGGAGACC. This chain joins TRBV19 and TRBJ2-5; TRBD2 aligns across 7 bases. Read sequence stops 3 residues before the CDR3 end, and the germline J gene provides the missing end. Germline V gives CDR1 LNHDA, CDR2 SQIVND (reference sequence). The CDR3 extends over 15 amino acids. After removal of 3 bases from V and 5 bases from J, the junction contained 9 bases not matched to a gene.

About this clone: The DNA ends 3 residues before the CDR3 does, and the rest of the CDR3 is filled in from the germline J gene. The J gene is TRBJ2-3, the V gene TRBV7-3, with D tentatively TRBD1 (6 bases). In germline, CDR1 is SGHTA, CDR2 FQGTGA. The CDR3 spans 16 residues. CDR3 sequence reads: CASSLLPLQGQETQYF. The sequenced CDR3 bases are TGTGCCAGCAGCTTACTACCGCTCCAGGGGCAAGAGACG.

The sample holds many counts of this clone. The read gets to within 3 residues of the CDR3 end, and the germline J gene fills in the rest. This chain joins TRBV6-4 and TRBJ1-1; the D gene is possibly TRBD1 (6 bases). With 2 bases removed from V and 0 bases from J, the gap between germline ends came to 22 bases. Germline assignment: CDR1 MRHNA and CDR2 SNTAGT. This CDR3 comprises 19 residues. The CDR3 DNA, read in part, is TGTGCCAGCAGTGACGACCCTCGGGGGGCGATACTAATGAACACTGAA. Translating it yields CASSDDPRGAILMNTE. The full CDR3 is CASSDDPRGAILMNTEAFF.

This clone occurred many times. The DNA ends 3 residues before the CDR3 does, and the rest of the CDR3 is filled in from the germline J gene. The genes are TRBV7-9 and TRBJ2-1, with 11 bases fitting TRBD2. V lost 4 bases and J lost 8; bases outside the gene matches: 7. CDR3 length equals 15 residues. Germline lookup yields CDR1 SEHNR and CDR2 FQNEAQ (reference sequence). CDR3 amino acids: CASSSRGLAVYEQFF. The covered CDR3 bases are TGTGCCAGCAGCTCTCGGGGACTAGCGGTCTATGAG.

At least ten counts were recorded for this clone. Incomplete CDR3 DNA: TGCAGTGCCCCCTTTGAGGGGATTCCTAATTCACCC. It codes for CSAPFEGIPNSP. The CDR3, in full, reads CSAPFEGIPNSPLHF. The genes are TRBV20-1 and TRBJ1-6; TRBD1 is a possible D gene (5 bases). The read gets to within 3 residues of the CDR3 end, and the germline J gene fills in the rest. This CDR3 is 15 amino acids long. Germline V gene data show CDR1 as DFQATT and CDR2 as SNEGSKA (reference sequence). The V end lost 6 bases, the J end lost 6 bases, and 18 bases lay between the germline ends.

This clone has at least ten counts. The CDR3 goes on 3 residues after the read ends, and that part is filled in from the germline J gene. This chain connects TRBV2 to TRBJ1-4, with D maybe TRBD1 (6 bases). The CDR3 contains 13 residues. From germline, CDR1 is SNHLY and CDR2 FYNNEI. V was cut by 8 bases and J by 4 bases, with 11 bases left in between. The CDR3 bases that were read are TGTGCCAGCGGGACATATTTTAATGAAAAA. It translates to CASGTYFNEK. The entire CDR3 is CASGTYFNEKLFF.

The table lists this clone with many counts. The CDR3 end falls 3 residues outside the read, so it is completed with the germline J gene. The gene calls are TRBV11-2 and TRBJ2-2, with a possible D match to TRBD1 (5 bases). CDR1 and CDR2 (germline): SGHAT, FQNNGV. V lost 5 bases to trimming and J lost 5 bases, with 12 bases between them. This CDR3 is 14 amino acids long. The sequenced part of the CDR3 DNA is TGTGCCAGCAGCATCCAAAGACAGACCGGGGAG. Translation gives CASSIQRQTGE. The CDR3 in its entirety is CASSIQRQTGELFF.

This clone was counted at least ten times. With the read ending 3 residues before the CDR3 end, the germline J gene is used to fill in that end. V usage is TRBV20-1 and J usage is TRBJ2-3; 14 positions match TRBD2. CDR1 DFQATT and CDR2 SNEGSKA come from the germline V gene (reference sequence). Trimming cost V 6 bases and J 7 bases; bases outside gene matches: 18. This CDR3 is built from 18 residues. The sequenced CDR3 bases are TGCAGTGCAGAGGGACTAGCGGGAGTACCCGGCGTTTTTAATACG. Amino acids: CSAEGLAGVPGVFNT. In full, the CDR3 is CSAEGLAGVPGVFNTQYF.

This clone was seen at least ten times. The read terminates 3 residues ahead of where the CDR3 ends, so the germline J gene completes it. The chain recombines TRBV5-4 with TRBJ2-7; D perhaps matches TRBD1 (5 bases). The CDR3 is 15 amino acids. Trimming removed 0 bases from V and 5 bases from J, with 15 bases in between. CDR1 and CDR2 (germline): SGHNT, YYREEE (reference sequence). This CDR3 is CASSLDPFRENEQYF. CDR3 DNA, as far as it was read: TGTGCCAGCAGCTTGGATCCATTCAGGGAAAACGAG.

This clone occurred many times. The read stops 3 residues short of the end of the CDR3; the missing end is completed from the germline J gene. The chain carries TRBV5-4 and TRBJ2-5, with a tentative D call TRBD1 (6 bases). From germline, CDR1 is SGHNT and CDR2 YYREEE (reference sequence). The CDR3 covers 15 residues. The V and J ends lost 1 base and 1 base respectively, with 11 bases between them. This CDR3 reads CASSLRAGVQETQYF. CDR3 DNA, as far as it was read: TGTGCCAGCAGCTTGCGGGCAGGGGTCCAAGAGACC.

This clone was seen at least ten times. The CDR3 end falls 3 residues outside the read, so it is completed with the germline J gene. V and J are TRBV4-1 and TRBJ1-5; D might be TRBD1 (5 bases). The CDR3 extends over 17 amino acids. V was shortened by 0 bases and J by 7 bases, with 19 bases between the two germline ends. Per the germline V gene, CDR1 is MGHRA and CDR2 is YSYEKL. This CDR3 reads CASSQDMAGPRGQPQHF. Incomplete CDR3 DNA: TGCGCCAGCAGCCAAGATATGGCAGGTCCTAGGGGCCAGCCC.

In its sample, this clone was seen many times. The CDR3 goes on 3 residues after the read ends, and that part is filled in from the germline J gene. The chain has TRBV12-3 or TRBV12-4 and TRBJ1-5, with a tentative D call TRBD1 (6 bases). Trimming took off 5 bases at V and 2 bases at J, with 10 bases between the two ends. The CDR3 loop spans 14 amino acids. CDR3: CASSPRQGNQPQHF. The DNA read from the CDR3 is TGTGCCAGCAGTCCCCGACAGGGCAATCAGCCC.

This clone was counted ten times or more. The read stops 3 residues short of the end of the CDR3; the missing end is completed from the germline J gene. The chain has TRBV5-4 and TRBJ2-7, with 9 nucleotides matching TRBD1. This CDR3 has 14 amino acids. V gave up 3 bases and J gave up 3 bases; unmatched junction bases: 4. The germline V gene has CDR1 SGHNT and CDR2 YYREEE (reference sequence). The covered CDR3 bases are TGTGCCAGCAGCTCGGGACAGGGATTCTACGAG. Protein sequence: CASSSGQGFYE. The complete CDR3 reads CASSSGQGFYEQYF.

This clone was picked up many times. CDR3 sequence reads: CASSIKLGGYGYTF. CDR3 DNA, as far as it was read: TGTGCCAGTAGTATAAAATTGGGGGGCTATGGC. This chain uses TRBV19 with TRBJ1-2; possibly TRBD1 for D (5 bases). The read comes to an end 3 residues before the CDR3 does, leaving the germline J gene to fill in the end. The V end lost 2 bases, the J end lost 4 bases, and 11 bases lay between the germline ends. Germline V CDR1 and CDR2: LNHDA, SQIVND (reference sequence). There are 14 residues in the CDR3.

The table lists this clone with many counts. The observed sequence ends 3 residues before the CDR3 terminus, with the missing tail filled in from the germline J gene. The rearrangement uses TRBV18 and TRBJ2-5; D perhaps matches TRBD2 (6 bases). Trimming shortened V by 3 bases and J by 2 bases, and 19 bases separated the two germline ends. This CDR3 is 17 amino acids long. Per the germline V gene, CDR1 is KGHSH and CDR2 is LQKENI. The CDR3: CASSPTVSAGRQETQYF. The sequenced CDR3 bases are TGTGCCAGCTCACCGACAGTTAGTGCGGGGAGGCAAGAGACC.

This clone was recorded a few times. With the read ending 3 residues before the CDR3 end, the germline J gene is used to fill in that end. The chain recombines TRBV11-2 with TRBJ2-7; tentatively, D is TRBD1 (5 bases). The V gene lost 3 bases and the J gene lost 2 bases, with 14 bases spanning the gap. CDR3 length: 15 amino acids. Germline CDR1 reads SGHAT; CDR2 reads FQNNGV. Partial CDR3 DNA: TGTGCCAGCAGCTTTCCTTTAGACAGCGCCTACGAG. It encodes CASSFPLDSAYE. From start to end, the CDR3 is CASSFPLDSAYEQYF.

This clone was picked up many times. The missing CDR3 end, 3 residues past where the read stops, is filled in from the germline J gene. The rearrangement joins TRBV15 to TRBJ2-1; 7 bases fit TRBD1. CDR3 length equals 13 residues. The V gene's germline CDR1 is LNHNV and CDR2 YYDKDF (reference sequence). V gave up 4 bases and J gave up 5 bases; unmatched junction bases: 2. CDR3 amino acids: CATSMDRNNEQFF. Incomplete CDR3 DNA: TGTGCCACCAGCATGGACAGGAACAATGAG.

This clone was observed many times. Incomplete CDR3 DNA: TGTGCCAGCAGCTACCAGGGGTTTTTCTACGAG. This gives the protein CASSYQGFFYE. The CDR3 as a whole reads CASSYQGFFYEQYF. The V call is TRBV6-2 or TRBV6-3, the J call TRBJ2-7; D is possibly TRBD1 (6 bases). The read halts 3 residues ahead of the CDR3 end, with the missing end drawn from the germline J gene. Germline loops: CDR1 MNHEY, CDR2 SVGEGT. The CDR3 is made up of 14 amino acids. V lost 6 bases, J lost 3 bases, and 15 bases lay in between.

This clone has just a few counts. The read ends 3 residues shy of where the CDR3 ends; the end is completed using the germline J gene. The rearrangement joins TRBV7-6 to TRBJ2-1; 13 bases are a match to TRBD2. This CDR3 contains 18 residues. Unmatched junction bases numbered 7, after V lost 5 bases and J lost 0 bases. CDR1 SGHVS and CDR2 FNYEAQ come from the germline V gene. The CDR3 spells CASSQLAGGPASYNEQFF. CDR3 bases read: TGTGCCAGCAGCCAACTAGCGGGAGGGCCCGCCTCCTACAATGAG.

This clone was recorded at least ten times. The read ends 3 residues before the CDR3 terminus; that terminus is restored from the germline J gene. The rearrangement uses TRBV6-2 or TRBV6-3 and TRBJ1-1, with D uncertain. The length of the CDR3 is 12 residues. Germline V lookup: CDR1 MNHEY, CDR2 SVGEGT. The CDR3 loop reads CASSYGGPGAFF. The CDR3 DNA, read in part, is TGTGCCAGCAGTTACGGCGGGCCCGGG.

This clone has a count of ten or more. Coverage ceases 3 residues before the CDR3 finishes, and the germline J gene fills in the end. This chain joins TRBV20-1 and TRBJ1-1; no firm D call. The germline V gene encodes CDR1 DFQATT and CDR2 SNEGSKA (reference sequence). V lost 0 bases to trimming and J lost 1 base, with 12 bases between them. This CDR3 is 15 amino acids long. CDR3 DNA (partial): TGCAGTGCTAGAGATAGAGTTGGGCAGAACACTGAA. This translates into CSARDRVGQNTE. The complete CDR3 reads CSARDRVGQNTEAFF.

This clone was seen at least ten times. The CDR3 end is not reached by the read, which stops 3 residues before it; the germline J gene fills it in. V and J are TRBV20-1 and TRBJ2-3, with D maybe TRBD1 (5 bases). CDR3 length equals 11 residues. The V end lost 2 bases, the J end lost 5 bases, and 5 bases lay between the germline ends. The germline gives CDR1 DFQATT, CDR2 SNEGSKA (reference sequence). The sequenced part of the CDR3 DNA is TGCAGTGCTAGAAGGGGAGATACG. This codes for CSARRGDT. The complete CDR3 protein is CSARRGDTQYF.

This clone was recorded at least ten times. The read ends 3 residues before the CDR3 terminus; that terminus is restored from the germline J gene. This chain joins TRBV12-3 or TRBV12-4 and TRBJ2-6; D ambiguous. The CDR3 has 15 residues. Trimming cost V 1 base and J 2 bases, with 6 bases left between them. The CDR3 DNA, read in part, is TGTGCCAGCAGTTTAGTGGCTCCTGGGGCCAACGTC. It specifies CASSLVAPGANV. The full CDR3 protein reads CASSLVAPGANVLTF.

This clone was counted ten times or more. The read finishes 3 residues shy of the CDR3 end, and the germline J gene is used to complete it. The same CDR3 also results from other DNA sequences found in this sample. The V call is TRBV18, the J call TRBJ2-3; 9 bases match TRBD2. The CDR3 covers 15 residues. With V trimmed by 1 base and J by 1 base, 0 bases remained unmatched. CDR1 is KGHSH and CDR2 is LQKENI in the germline V gene. CDR3 DNA, as far as it was read: TGTGCCAGCTCACCACTAGCGGGGGGCACAGATACG. This gives the protein CASSPLAGGTDT. The full CDR3 is CASSPLAGGTDTQYF.

Only a few counts were recorded for this clone. A much larger clonotype is one base distant, so this may be a read error. The read terminates 3 residues before the CDR3 end, so the remaining end is supplied by the germline J gene. The chain couples TRBV7-2 to TRBJ2-3, with D tentatively TRBD2 (5 bases). This CDR3 spans 13 amino acids. Germline CDR1 and CDR2: SGHTA and FQGNSA. The CDR3 is CASTPNSASPQYF. CDR3 DNA, as far as it was read: TGTGCCAGCACCCCCAATAGCGCCTCCCCG. The variable domain in full, with the rest retrieved from reference TRBV7-2 and TRBJ2-3, is GAGVSQSPSNKVTEKGKDVELRCDPISGHTALYWYRQSLGQGLEFLIYFQGNSAPDKSGLPSDRFSAERTGGSVSTLTIQRTQQEDSAVYLCASTPNSASPQYFGPGTRLTVL.